The present T cell receptor (beta chain) was sequenced within a study of OX40 agonist ivuxolimab in advanced cancers. Any history of autoimmune disease or systemic immunosuppression disqualified patients. About this clone: Antigen: not known.

Some clones are missing from TCRdb's copy, which holds only in-frame ones; the method was immunoSEQ multiplex PCR. In the table there are about 100,000 clones, about 91% of which are singletons. Study-wide results and caveats: Average numbers of expanded clones were greater in CD8+ T cells than in CD4+.

V dropped 4 bases and J dropped 1; count of bases not matched to a gene: 4. Germline values: CDR1 MNHNS, CDR2 SASEGT. CDR3 length: 17 residues. The receptor was isolated from an adult with an advanced solid tumor such as melanoma, head and neck, liver or kidney cancer. The source was CD4+ or CD8+ T cells sorted from blood, collected in a trial of the OX40 agonist ivuxolimab. The chain carries TRBV6-1 and TRBJ2-1; 13 nucleotides align to TRBD2. The CDR3 sequence: CASSARTSGSSYNEQFF. CDR3 bases: TGTGCCAGCAGTGCTCGGACTAGCGGGAGTTCCTACAATGAGCAGTTCTTC.